Listed here are 26 T cell receptor beta chains from one sample, sequenced in a study of CD8+ T cells in alopecia areata. Extraction of RNA preceded its reverse transcription into cDNA, which served as the sequencing template. Produced via immunoSEQ multiplex PCR; TCRdb's table is partial and in-frame only. The profile covers 150,000 to 200,000 clones, with around three fifths appearing a single time and approximately 0.91% taken by the ten largest. Treatment in this sample: oral pan-JAK inhibitor, 5-10 mg twice daily. The material was CD4+ T cells sorted from blood, obtained at week 4, from a patient treated with tofacitinib. Source of these receptors: a human donor with alopecia areata.

The V and J genes are TRBV6-5 and TRBJ2-2; D is ambiguous. The CDR3 contains 14 residues. Germline V gives CDR1 MNHEY, CDR2 SVGAGI. With 0 bases removed from V and 5 bases from J, the gap between germline ends came to 7 bases. CDR3 amino acids: CASSYSWATGELFF. For the CDR3, the DNA is TGTGCCAGCAGTTACTCGTGGGCAACCGGGGAGCTGTTTTTT.

This sequence joins TRBV30 and TRBJ2-6; possibly TRBD1 or TRBD2 for D (5 bases each). The length of the CDR3 is 15 residues. Germline V gene sequence: CDR1 GTSNPN, CDR2 SVGIG (reference sequence). V was clipped by 0 bases and J by 7 bases, with 13 bases between them. The DNA for the CDR3 is TGTGCCTGGAGTGTAGGGACCACTTTAGCCAACGTCCTGACTTTC. Translation: CAWSVGTTLANVLTF. Full variable domain (remainder filled in from reference TRBV30 and TRBJ2-6): SQTIHQWPATLVQPVGSPLSLECTVEGTSNPNLYWYRQAAGRGLQLLFYSVGIGQISSEVPQNLSASRPQDRQFILSSKKLLLSDSGFYLCAWSVGTTLANVLTFGAGSRLTVL.

This chain uses TRBV6-1 with TRBJ1-6; weak D call: TRBD1 (5 bases). This CDR3 comprises 13 residues. The V gene lost 3 bases and the J gene lost 5 bases, with 5 bases spanning the gap. Germline assignment: CDR1 MNHNS and CDR2 SASEGT. CDR3 amino acids: CASSDRDNSPLHF. In nucleotides, the CDR3 is TGTGCCAGCAGTGACAGGGATAATTCACCCCTCCACTTT.

The rearrangement uses TRBV2 and TRBJ2-5, with D possibly being TRBD2 (6 bases). The J call may be incorrect, as the DNA end agrees better with TRBJ2-7. From germline, CDR1 is SNHLY and CDR2 FYNNEI. The length of the CDR3 is 11 residues. This CDR3 is CASTEEGEQYF. For the CDR3, the DNA is TGTGCCAGCACCGAGGAGGGCGAGCAGTACTTC.

The chain uses TRBV29-1 and TRBJ2-5; either TRBD1 or TRBD2 may supply D (5 bases each). CDR1 is SQVTM and CDR2 is ANQGSEA in the germline V gene. V lost 3 bases and J 5 bases, leaving 13 bases between the germline ends. There are 13 residues in the CDR3. The CDR3 protein is CSVDLLEGETQYF. As DNA, the CDR3 is TGCAGCGTTGATCTACTAGAGGGGGAGACCCAGTACTTC.

The rearrangement joins TRBV5-1 to TRBJ1-2; 8 bases align to TRBD1. The V and J ends lost 0 bases and 6 bases, in that order; junction bases with no gene match: 4. Germline V gene data show CDR1 as SGHRS and CDR2 as YFSETQ. The CDR3 is 14 residues long. CDR3 in amino acids: CASSLDRGINGYTF. The CDR3 DNA reads as TGCGCCAGCAGCTTGGACAGGGGGATTAATGGCTACACCTTC.

The chain has TRBV6-1 and TRBJ1-5; tentatively, D is TRBD1 (5 bases). The CDR3 sequence is 15 residues long. Germline loops: CDR1 MNHNS, CDR2 SASEGT. With 6 bases removed from V and 4 bases from J, the gap between germline ends came to 16 bases. Here the CDR3 DNA reads TGTGCCAGCAGCTCCGGGACCTTAGGGAATCAGCCCCAGCATTTT. This encodes CASSSGTLGNQPQHF.

V gene TRBV5-1 combines with J gene TRBJ2-5, with D maybe TRBD1 (5 bases). CDR1 is SGHRS, CDR2 YFSETQ, per germline. The V and J ends lost 0 bases and 2 bases respectively, with 11 bases between them. This CDR3 region has 15 residues. CDR3 coding DNA: TGCGCCAGCAGCTTGGCCCCAGGGATACAAGAGACCCAGTACTTC. As protein: CASSLAPGIQETQYF.

V and J are TRBV11-2 and TRBJ2-7; 9 bases agree with TRBD1. V lost 8 bases to trimming and J lost 6 bases; unmatched junction nucleotides: 17. The germline CDR1 and CDR2 sequences are SGHAT and FQNNGV. CDR3 size: 16 residues. DNA for the CDR3: TGTGCCAGCGGTCCATGGGGGACAGGGCGCTTTGGCGAGCAGTACTTC. Encoded protein: CASGPWGTGRFGEQYF.

This rearrangement joins TRBV30 to TRBJ2-4, with TRBD1 as a possible D gene (6 bases). Germline V gives CDR1 GTSNPN, CDR2 SVGIG (reference sequence). V lost 4 bases and J lost 3, with 13 bases in between. This CDR3 is built from 14 residues. The CDR3 loop is CAWNSGVGKNIQYF. The CDR3 bases are TGTGCCTGGAACTCAGGGGTGGGCAAAAACATTCAGTACTTC.

V is TRBV30 and J is TRBJ1-5; the D gene is possibly TRBD1 (6 bases). V lost 7 bases and J lost 4, with 14 bases in between. The CDR3 length is 13 residues. CDR1 is GTSNPN and CDR2 is SVGIG in the germline V gene (reference sequence). The DNA for the CDR3 is TGTGCCTTCGACACAGGGTTGAATCAGCCCCAGCATTTT. This encodes CAFDTGLNQPQHF.

The rearrangement uses TRBV2 and TRBJ1-1, with 9 bases that match TRBD1. Looked up from germline, CDR1 is SNHLY and CDR2 is FYNNEI. The CDR3 has 14 residues. After removal of 7 bases from V and 4 bases from J, the junction contained 7 bases not matched to a gene. CDR3 sequence reads: CASNTGQGATEAFF. CDR3 bases: TGTGCCAGCAACACGGGACAGGGCGCCACTGAAGCTTTCTTT.

This chain joins TRBV30 and TRBJ1-1; unclear D gene. The germline V and J ends were trimmed by 0 bases and 11 bases, with 13 bases remaining between them. CDR1 is GTSNPN, CDR2 SVGIG, per germline (reference sequence). This CDR3 is 12 amino acids long. The CDR3 is CAWSVQVGGAFF. In DNA form, the CDR3 reads TGTGCCTGGAGTGTACAAGTTGGAGGGGCTTTCTTT.

This clone was observed a few times. The rearrangement links TRBV7-2 to TRBJ1-5; TRBD1 is a possible D gene (5 bases). Trimming cost V 3 bases and J 2 bases, with 8 bases left between them. This CDR3 region has 14 residues. Germline loops: CDR1 SGHTA, CDR2 FQGNSA. The CDR3 DNA reads as TGTGCCAGCAGCTTCAGGGAAGGCAATCAGCCCCAGCATTTT. Protein: CASSFREGNQPQHF.

The rearrangement links TRBV27 to TRBJ2-5; 7 nucleotides match TRBD2. Trimming cost V 5 bases and J 5 bases; bases outside gene matches: 8. The CDR3 spans 14 residues. CDR1 is MNHEY, CDR2 SMNVEV, per germline (reference sequence). In DNA, the CDR3 is TGTGCCAGCAGTCCCGGACTAGTTTTGGAGACCCAGTACTTC. Encoded protein: CASSPGLVLETQYF.

The chain carries TRBV7-2 and TRBJ2-5; D gene ambiguous. The CDR3 is 15 amino acids. Germline CDR1 and CDR2: SGHTA and FQGNSA. With 1 base removed from V and 2 bases from J, the gap between germline ends came to 11 bases. The CDR3 reads CASSLGAALQETQYF. CDR3 sequence (DNA): TGTGCCAGCAGCTTAGGGGCCGCTCTTCAAGAGACCCAGTACTTC.

The chain joins TRBV9 to TRBJ2-4; the D gene could be TRBD1 or TRBD2 (5 bases each). The CDR3 totals 15 residues. Germline loops: CDR1 SGDLS, CDR2 YYNGEE. V lost 3 bases and J lost 6, with 16 bases in between. Here the CDR3 reads CASSATSGPGNIQYF. The CDR3 DNA reads as TGTGCCAGCAGCGCAACCTCGGGACCAGGAAACATTCAGTACTTC.

This chain connects TRBV11-2 to TRBJ1-2; no firm D call. The germline V and J ends were trimmed by 0 bases and 1 base, with 6 bases remaining between them. CDR1 is SGHAT, CDR2 FQNNGV, per germline. The CDR3 totals 14 residues. CDR3 DNA: TGTGCCAGCAGCTTAGACAGATTTAACTATGGCTACACCTTC. It yields the protein CASSLDRFNYGYTF.

The CDR3 region is CASSFAGVYEQYF. The CDR3 bases are TGTGCCAGCAGTTTCGCAGGGGTCTACGAGCAGTACTTC. This chain uses TRBV27 with TRBJ2-7, with a tentative D call TRBD1 (6 bases). From germline, CDR1 is MNHEY and CDR2 SMNVEV (reference sequence). V lost 3 bases to trimming and J lost 3 bases, with 9 bases between them. The CDR3 consists of 13 residues.

V gene TRBV6-5 combines with J gene TRBJ2-5; possible D gene TRBD2, 7 bases. The CDR3 runs to 14 residues. CDR1 and CDR2 (germline): MNHEY, SVGAGI. V was cut by 7 bases and J by 5 bases, with 17 bases left in between. CDR3 DNA: TGTGCCAGCACCAAAGGGGGGGGGCACGAGACCCAGTACTTC. Residues: CASTKGGGHETQYF.

This clone appeared once. This chain uses TRBV7-6 with TRBJ2-6, with D unclear. CDR3 length: 15 residues. V was clipped by 2 bases and J by 1 base, with 6 bases between them. Germline CDR1 SGHVS, CDR2 FNYEAQ. The CDR3 bases are TGTGCCAGCAGCTTATTCCTTTCTGGGGCCAACGTCCTGACTTTC. Its translation is CASSLFLSGANVLTF.

The rearrangement joins TRBV18 to TRBJ2-1, with 15 nucleotides matching TRBD2. There are 19 residues in the CDR3. Unmatched junction bases numbered 3, after V lost 0 bases and J lost 0 bases. Looked up from germline, CDR1 is KGHSH and CDR2 is LQKENI. CDR3 amino acids: CASSPPGTSGGSSYNEQFF. The CDR3 coding sequence is TGTGCCAGCTCACCACCCGGGACTAGCGGGGGGAGCTCCTACAATGAGCAGTTCTTC.

The chain employs TRBV9 and TRBJ2-7; no firm D call. Trimming stripped 3 bases from V and 2 bases from J, with 9 bases between. The CDR3 is 13 amino acids. The germline gives CDR1 SGDLS, CDR2 YYNGEE. CDR3: CASSAEKPYEQYF. The CDR3 DNA reads as TGTGCCAGCAGCGCCGAGAAGCCCTACGAGCAGTACTTC.

This chain uses TRBV18 with TRBJ2-1; D gene unclear. Looked up from germline, CDR1 is KGHSH and CDR2 is LQKENI. The CDR3 consists of 13 residues. Trimming removed 2 bases at V and 10 bases at J, with 12 bases between. CDR3 sequence: CASSPKDRVEQFF. The DNA of the CDR3 is TGTGCCAGCTCACCAAAGGACCGGGTGGAGCAGTTCTTC. Supplemented by reference TRBV18 and TRBJ2-1, the full variable domain reads NAGVMQNPRHLVRRRGQEARLRCSPMKGHSHVYWYRQLPEEGLKFMVYLQKENIIDESGMPKERFSAEFPKEGPSILRIQQVVRGDSAAYFCASSPKDRVEQFFGPGTRLTVL.

The chain couples TRBV29-1 to TRBJ2-1, with a tentative D call TRBD1 (5 bases). Germline CDR1 and CDR2: SQVTM and ANQGSEA. V lost 6 bases to trimming and J lost 3 bases, with 15 bases between them. The CDR3 is 14 residues long. This CDR3 is CSVPQGPFYNEQFF. CDR3 DNA: TGCAGCGTCCCCCAGGGCCCCTTCTACAATGAGCAGTTCTTC.

This clone came up a few times. The genes are TRBV4-2 and TRBJ1-2, with D unclear. This CDR3 has 16 amino acids. CDR1 is LGHNA, CDR2 YNFKEQ, per germline. The V end was cut by 0 bases, the J end by 1 base, with 12 bases between. The CDR3 sequence is CASSQDRSKLNYGYTF. The CDR3 DNA is TGTGCCAGCAGCCAAGATAGAAGTAAGCTTAACTATGGCTACACCTTC.